The 28 T cell receptor beta chains listed next were all sequenced from one sample in a study of CD8 T cells in Susac syndrome. With random hexamers, roughly 0.5 to 1 ug RNA was reverse transcribed. TCRdb itself ran the immunoSEQ multiplex PCR reads through MiXCR, one entry per CDR3 protein. The data show approximately 170,000 distinct CDR3 sequences, about 90% seen once. The sequenced material came from CD4+ T cells from PBMCs. The receptors shown here come from a human donor in good health.

V and J are TRBV20-1 and TRBJ2-2; 8 nucleotides agree with TRBD1. The J segment lost 1 base and the V segment lost 3 bases, leaving 4 bases of the junction unmatched. The CDR3 contains 15 residues. Germline CDR1 reads DFQATT; CDR2 reads SNEGSKA (reference sequence). CDR3 amino acids: CSARDRVRNTGELFF. In DNA, the CDR3 is TGCAGTGCTAGGGACAGGGTCCGGAACACCGGGGAGCTGTTTTTT.

The rearrangement joins TRBV12-3 or TRBV12-4 to TRBJ1-3, with D uncertain. This CDR3 has 14 amino acids. V was cut by 6 bases and J by 0 bases, with 9 bases left in between. DNA of the CDR3: TGTGCCAGCAGCCTACGAAGCTCTGGAAACACCATATATTTT. Protein sequence: CASSLRSSGNTIYF.

The chain has TRBV28 and TRBJ2-7; unclear D gene. The length of the CDR3 is 15 residues. CDR1 MDHEN and CDR2 SYDVKM come from the germline V gene. V was pared by 2 bases and J by 0 bases, with 11 bases between. CDR3 region: CASSLASRSSYEQYF. CDR3 DNA sequence: TGTGCCAGCAGTTTAGCCAGCAGGAGCTCCTACGAGCAGTACTTC. The full variable domain, rest sourced from reference TRBV28 and TRBJ2-7, is DVKVTQSSRYLVKRTGEKVFLECVQDMDHENMFWYRQDPGLGLRLIYFSYDVKMKEKGDIPEGYSVSREKKERFSLILESASTNQTSMYLCASSLASRSSYEQYFGPGTRLTVT.

The genes are TRBV18 and TRBJ1-4; possibly TRBD1 for D (5 bases). The germline V gene encodes CDR1 KGHSH and CDR2 LQKENI. Trimming removed 2 bases from V and 8 bases from J, with 21 bases in between. The CDR3 sequence is 17 residues long. The CDR3 nucleotides are TGTGCCAGCTCACCAATCAGCATCAGGGCCCTAGGCGAAAAACTGTTTTTT. Protein: CASSPISIRALGEKLFF.

The chain employs TRBV20-1 and TRBJ1-6; D not resolved. Germline V gene lookup returns CDR1 DFQATT and CDR2 SNEGSKA (reference sequence). This CDR3 is 15 amino acids long. Trimming took 0 bases from V and 7 from J, leaving 13 bases between them. In DNA, the CDR3 is TGCAGTGCTAGAGATCCCAATAACGGGAATTCACCCCTCCACTTT. Translated, it gives CSARDPNNGNSPLHF.

This clonotype has just a few counts. The CDR3 reads CASSLGTGGYNEQFF. The CDR3, as DNA: TGTGCCAGTAGTCTGGGGACAGGGGGATACAATGAGCAGTTCTTC. The V call is TRBV19, the J call TRBJ2-1; 11 bases agree with TRBD1. CDR3 size: 15 residues. J gave up 4 bases and V 5 bases, and 4 bases lay outside the gene matches. Germline V gene lookup returns CDR1 LNHDA and CDR2 SQIVND (reference sequence).

This rearrangement joins TRBV5-1 to TRBJ2-1, with TRBD2 matching over 7 bases. This CDR3 has 13 amino acids. The trim removed 7 bases at V and 7 bases at J, leaving 8 bases unmatched. Germline V gene lookup returns CDR1 SGHRS and CDR2 YFSETQ. CDR3 coding DNA: TGCGCCAGCGGCCCCAGCGGGGATAATGAGCAGTTCTTC. Translated: CASGPSGDNEQFF.

The chain uses TRBV6-4 and TRBJ2-1; tentative D call: TRBD1 (6 bases). Per the germline V gene, CDR1 is MRHNA and CDR2 is SNTAGT. This CDR3 is built from 13 residues. Trimming pared 4 bases from V and 5 bases from J, leaving 9 bases between. The CDR3 region has the DNA TGTGCCAGCAGTGTCCGGACAGACAATGAGCAGTTCTTC. Translating it yields CASSVRTDNEQFF.

This clonotype was found a few times. J is TRBJ1-5 and V is TRBV29-1, with 9 bases identical to TRBD1. Germline values: CDR1 SQVTM, CDR2 ANQGSEA. J lost 7 bases, V lost 6 bases, and 7 bases had no gene match. The CDR3 totals 13 residues. The CDR3: CSVQQGAGQPQHF. The CDR3 DNA reads TGCAGCGTACAACAGGGGGCTGGGCAGCCCCAGCATTTT.

V gene TRBV28 combines with J gene TRBJ2-1; D ambiguous. Trimming shortened V by 2 bases and J by 7 bases, and 15 bases separated the two germline ends. This CDR3 region has 15 residues. Germline CDR1 MDHEN, CDR2 SYDVKM. In DNA form, the CDR3 reads TGTGCCAGCAGTTTAAGGAGCCTCGTGGGGAATGAGCAGTTCTTC. Translated, it gives CASSLRSLVGNEQFF.

The chain carries TRBV19 and TRBJ2-7; 10 bases line up with TRBD1. This CDR3 comprises 15 residues. The trim removed 5 bases at V and 1 base at J, leaving 5 bases unmatched. Germline loops: CDR1 LNHDA, CDR2 SQIVND (reference sequence). The CDR3 region is CASSSRTGGSYEQYF. The CDR3 region has the DNA TGTGCCAGTAGTTCGAGGACAGGGGGTTCCTACGAGCAGTACTTC.

The V and J genes are TRBV29-1 and TRBJ1-2, with a possible D match to TRBD1 (5 bases). This CDR3 region has 11 residues. Trimming removed 6 bases from V and 7 bases from J, with 12 bases in between. In germline, CDR1 is SQVTM, CDR2 ANQGSEA. CDR3 sequence (DNA): TGCAGCGTGGGGAACAGGCCTGGCTACACCTTC. Translating gives CSVGNRPGYTF.

The V and J genes are TRBV6-2 or TRBV6-3 and TRBJ2-1; 11 nucleotides match TRBD2. Unmatched junction bases numbered 9, after V lost 8 bases and J lost 9 bases. The CDR3 sequence is 14 residues long. Germline CDR1 and CDR2: MNHEY and SVGEGT. The CDR3 DNA sequence: TGTGCCAGCGGTTTCCTCCTAGCGGGGGGTGAGCAGTTCTTC. Protein product: CASGFLLAGGEQFF.

This clonotype was seen only a few times. The genes are TRBV30 and TRBJ2-7, with D perhaps matching TRBD1 or TRBD2 (5 bases each). The CDR3 totals 14 residues. Trimming cost V 4 bases and J 3 bases, with 16 bases left between them. Germline CDR1 is GTSNPN and CDR2 is SVGIG (reference sequence). CDR3 coding DNA: TGTGCCTGGACCCCGGGGCCGGGCGGCTACGAGCAGTACTTC. The encoded protein is CAWTPGPGGYEQYF.

J is TRBJ2-1 and V is TRBV20-1, with 8 bases that match TRBD1. Trimming cost V 3 bases and J 1 base; bases outside gene matches: 11. The germline CDR1 and CDR2 sequences are DFQATT and SNEGSKA (reference sequence). The CDR3 totals 17 residues. Here the CDR3 DNA reads TGCAGTGCTAGGGTGAGCCAGGGGGCCAGGTCCTACAATGAGCAGTTCTTC. Translated, it gives CSARVSQGARSYNEQFF.

The chain combines TRBV7-6 with TRBJ1-2; 9 bases are a match to TRBD1. J was trimmed by 8 bases and V by 1 base; bases with no gene match: 5. Germline V CDR1 and CDR2: SGHVS, FNYEAQ. This CDR3 is built from 14 residues. The CDR3 region is CASSLGTGEGGYTF. In DNA, the CDR3 is TGTGCCAGCAGCTTAGGGACAGGGGAAGGAGGCTACACCTTC.

The CDR3 region is CAWGDRGRGYTF. Written as DNA, the CDR3 is TGTGCCTGGGGGGACAGGGGGCGAGGCTACACCTTC. The chain carries TRBV30 and TRBJ1-2, with 12 bases aligning to TRBD1. The CDR3 is made up of 12 amino acids. Germline-derived CDR1 and CDR2 are GTSNPN and SVGIG (reference sequence). Germline trimming cut 5 bases from V and 8 bases from J; bases unmatched to any gene: 3.

The genes are TRBV20-1 and TRBJ1-1; 7 bases agree with TRBD1. The germline V gene encodes CDR1 DFQATT and CDR2 SNEGSKA (reference sequence). The CDR3 is 13 amino acids. V lost 0 bases and J lost 3; bases outside the gene matches: 1. The DNA for the CDR3 is TGCAGTGCTAGAGAACAGGGGTACACTGAAGCTTTCTTT. Protein: CSAREQGYTEAFF.

The V call is TRBV6-6, the J call TRBJ1-1, with D uncertain. Trimming removed 8 bases at V and 0 bases at J, with 7 bases between. This CDR3 region has 12 residues. Germline CDR1 MNHNY, CDR2 SVGAGI (reference sequence). The CDR3 here is CASESLNTEAFF. DNA of the CDR3: TGTGCCAGCGAAAGTTTGAACACTGAAGCTTTCTTT.

CDR3 nucleotide sequence: TGTGCCAGCAGTTACGGGGGGACGATTGCAACTAATGAAAAACTGTTTTTT. Translating it yields CASSYGGTIATNEKLFF. The rearrangement links TRBV6-2 or TRBV6-3 to TRBJ1-4, with D possibly being TRBD1 (5 bases). The CDR3 consists of 17 residues. Germline V gene sequence: CDR1 MNHEY, CDR2 SVGEGT. V was pared by 2 bases and J by 0 bases, with 13 bases between.

V is TRBV5-5 and J is TRBJ2-7; TRBD1 matches 10 bases. V trimming: 6 bases; J trimming: 4 bases; junction bases outside the gene matches: 13. The CDR3 is 16 amino acids. CDR1 and CDR2 from the germline V gene are SGHKS and YYEKEE (reference sequence). The CDR3 sequence: CASTSGTPGQGYEQYF. CDR3 sequence (DNA): TGTGCCAGCACCTCGGGAACCCCGGGACAGGGGTACGAGCAGTACTTC.

This chain links TRBV6-1 with TRBJ2-2, with D hard to call. The CDR3 runs to 14 residues. The V gene's germline CDR1 is MNHNS and CDR2 SASEGT. V dropped 2 bases and J dropped 8 bases, with 12 bases sitting between them. Here the CDR3 DNA reads TGTGCCAGCAGTGAATGGGGTCCGGCGGGGGAGCTGTTTTTT. Its protein is CASSEWGPAGELFF.

This clonotype showed up just once. The chain joins TRBV5-6 to TRBJ1-4; 8 positions match TRBD1. Germline V gene sequence: CDR1 SGHDT, CDR2 YYEEEE. V lost 2 bases and J lost 5; bases outside the gene matches: 5. The CDR3 contains 15 residues. The CDR3 bases are TGTGCCAGCAGCTTCGGGACAGGTTTGAATGAAAAACTGTTTTTT. Translating gives CASSFGTGLNEKLFF.

The chain links TRBV12-3 or TRBV12-4 to TRBJ2-1, with D perhaps matching TRBD2 (6 bases). This CDR3 region has 17 residues. The germline V and J ends were trimmed by 2 bases and 12 bases, with 26 bases remaining between them. CDR3 sequence reads: CASSLFSLGGNRLGQFF. Written as DNA, the CDR3 is TGTGCCAGCAGTTTATTCTCTCTTGGCGGGAACCGCCTTGGGCAGTTCTTC.

This clonotype occurred a few times. J is TRBJ1-1 and V is TRBV6-5, with TRBD1 matching 11 bases. V shed 0 bases, J shed 6 bases, and the junction held 3 bases outside the gene matches. There are 15 residues in the CDR3. From germline, CDR1 is MNHEY and CDR2 SVGAGI. CDR3 bases: TGTGCCAGCAGTTACTCAGGGACAGGGGGAGCTGAAGCTTTCTTT. Residues: CASSYSGTGGAEAFF.

V usage is TRBV28 and J usage is TRBJ1-2; D possibly corresponds to TRBD1 (6 bases). Germline V CDR1 and CDR2: MDHEN, SYDVKM. This CDR3 spans 14 amino acids. V lost 5 bases, J lost 6 bases, and 16 bases lay in between. CDR3 amino acids: CASSIIDRSDGYTF. The CDR3 nucleotides read TGTGCCAGCAGTATAATCGACAGGAGCGATGGCTACACCTTC.

The V call is TRBV6-2 or TRBV6-3, the J call TRBJ2-2; D is unclear. The CDR3 contains 14 residues. V lost 7 bases and J lost 4, with 13 bases in between. The V gene's germline CDR1 is MNHEY and CDR2 SVGEGT. The CDR3 DNA is TGTGCCAGCACTCCACGTCAGTTCACCGGGGAGCTGTTTTTT. As protein: CASTPRQFTGELFF.

This rearrangement joins TRBV18 to TRBJ2-5; 7 nucleotides match TRBD1. This CDR3 contains 15 residues. Trimming cost V 3 bases and J 5 bases; bases outside gene matches: 9. Germline CDR1 reads KGHSH; CDR2 reads LQKENI. The CDR3 loop is CASSPRTGLRETQYF. The CDR3 DNA reads as TGTGCCAGCTCACCCCGGACAGGACTGAGGGAGACCCAGTACTTC.